The entry below describes one T cell receptor beta chain. Antigen: not known. This sample includes further DNA sequences coding for the same CDR3. The CDR3 covers 14 residues. V trimming: 5 bases; J trimming: 7 bases; junction bases outside the gene matches: 2. Germline lookup yields CDR1 LNHDA and CDR2 SQIVND (reference sequence). The assay was immunoSEQ multiplex PCR, and TCRdb's table has in-frame clones only and misses some. The table has about 100,000 clones, around 87% seen once. This entry comes from a study of T cell responses to AZD1222 COVID-19 vaccine. Regarding the study as a whole: Scientists sampled the repertoires only once the peak T cell response had passed. Targeting of unmutated variant regions was reportedly seen in nearly half of spike-specific TCRs. The donor group comprised mostly white British people and more females; the analysis possibly underestimated clonal diversity.

Sequenced here: peripheral blood, sampled 28 days after the second AZD1222 dose. This chain links TRBV19 with TRBJ2-1, with TRBD2 matching over 13 bases. This receptor was obtained from an adult who received the AZD1222 COVID-19 vaccine. CDR3 amino acids: CASSGLAGVNEQFF. The CDR3 coding sequence is TGTGCCAGTAGTGGACTAGCGGGAGTGAATGAGCAGTTCTTC.